This T cell receptor (beta chain) derives from a study of shared clonotypes between healthy human individuals. Whole-study findings and limits: Naive subsets usually exceeded memory subsets in estimated richness.

Between the trimmed V and J ends, which lost 5 bases and 0 bases, there was a span of 16 bases. This CDR3 is 17 amino acids long. Germline values: CDR1 LNHNV, CDR2 YYDKDF (reference sequence). In regard to this clone: What it binds is unknown.

Data came from immunoSEQ multiplex PCR; TCRdb stores just in-frame clones and leaves some out. The table lists some 2 million clones, approximately 94% of them singletons. Naive CD8 populations comprised CD45RO-negative cells positively selected for CCR7, excluding terminally differentiated effector memory CD45RA+ cells. The chain couples TRBV15 to TRBJ2-2, with D possibly being TRBD1 (6 bases). Sequencing was performed on naive CD8+ T cells sorted from blood. This sequence was found in a man aged 18 to 30 in good health. The CDR3 region is CATSFPRGTANTGELFF. CDR3 bases: TGTGCCACCAGCTTCCCTAGGGGGACGGCGAACACCGGGGAGCTGTTTTTT.